These 24 T cell receptor beta chains share one sample of origin, sequenced in a study of chemoradiotherapy in HPV16-positive cancers. TCRdb's copy holds only in-frame clones and misses some; the assay was immunoSEQ multiplex PCR. The sample comprises about 14,000 clones, roughly 71% of which are singletons, and roughly 18% rests with the top ten. This material was acquired from a patient who underwent chemoradiotherapy. The receptors originated from a human donor with HPV-associated anogenital cancer.

This clone showed up just once. The V call is TRBV5-6, the J call TRBJ1-1; 7 nucleotides match TRBD1. J was trimmed by 3 bases and V by 5 bases; bases with no gene match: 4. CDR1 is SGHDT and CDR2 is YYEEEE in the germline V gene. This CDR3 comprises 13 residues. The CDR3 here is CASRGTVYTEAFF. The CDR3 DNA reads TGTGCCAGCAGGGGGACAGTCTACACTGAAGCTTTCTTT.

The genes are TRBV19 and TRBJ2-7, with 8 positions matching TRBD1. Germline CDR1 is LNHDA and CDR2 is SQIVND (reference sequence). With V trimmed by 6 bases and J by 0 bases, 4 bases remained unmatched. This CDR3 is built from 14 residues. Here the CDR3 reads CASSRTGSSYEQYF. In DNA, the CDR3 is TGTGCCAGTAGCAGGACAGGGAGCTCCTACGAGCAGTACTTC. Variable domain in full (rest from reference TRBV19 and TRBJ2-7): DGGITQSPKYLFRKEGQNVTLSCEQNLNHDAMYWYRQDPGQGLRLIYYSQIVNDFQKGDIAEGYSVSREKKESFPLTVTSAQKNPTAFYLCASSRTGSSYEQYFGPGTRLTVT.

The chain couples TRBV6-6 to TRBJ1-2; TRBD1 aligns across 8 bases. The ends lost 2 bases at V and 4 bases at J; junction bases unmatched: 3. Germline V CDR1 and CDR2: MNHNY, SVGAGI (reference sequence). This CDR3 has 14 amino acids. The CDR3 loop is CASSYGQGGYGYTF. DNA for the CDR3: TGTGCCAGCAGTTACGGACAGGGTGGCTATGGCTACACCTTC.

The rearrangement links TRBV4-3 to TRBJ1-2; D not resolved. Germline V gene sequence: CDR1 LGHNA, CDR2 YSLEER. CDR3 length: 16 residues. V shed 1 base and J shed 4 bases, with 16 bases lying between them. The CDR3 nucleotides read TGCGCCAGCAGCCAAGGTAGAGGTGATGGACGCTATGGCTACACCTTC. Protein: CASSQGRGDGRYGYTF.

The chain uses TRBV2 and TRBJ2-7; maybe TRBD2 (6 bases). Deletions cut 6 bases from V and 4 bases from J, with 19 bases between. The CDR3 totals 15 residues. Germline assignment: CDR1 SNHLY and CDR2 FYNNEI. The CDR3 spells CASSSRLAREYEQYF. Here the CDR3 DNA reads TGTGCCAGCAGCTCCCGCCTAGCGCGAGAATACGAGCAGTACTTC.

The chain combines TRBV7-9 with TRBJ2-7; 7 bases line up with TRBD2. Germline-derived CDR1 and CDR2 are SEHNR and FQNEAQ (reference sequence). With 6 bases clipped from V and 5 bases from J, the junction kept 4 bases outside the gene matches. The CDR3 is made up of 12 amino acids. CDR3 loop: CASSLSGDEQYF. CDR3 nucleotide sequence: TGTGCCAGCAGTCTGAGCGGGGACGAGCAGTACTTC.

The chain has TRBV7-9 and TRBJ2-5; TRBD2 is a possible D gene (5 bases). The CDR3 runs to 15 residues. The germline CDR1 and CDR2 sequences are SEHNR and FQNEAQ (reference sequence). The ends were cut back, 5 bases at V and 5 bases at J, with 18 bases in the middle. This CDR3 reads CASSPGTLGGETQYF. The DNA of the CDR3 is TGTGCCAGCAGCCCAGGAACCCTAGGCGGGGAGACCCAGTACTTC.

This chain joins TRBV7-6 and TRBJ1-2, with a tentative D call TRBD1 (5 bases). From germline, CDR1 is SGHVS and CDR2 FNYEAQ. This CDR3 region has 14 residues. Between the trimmed V and J ends, which lost 4 bases and 7 bases, there was a span of 16 bases. CDR3 sequence (DNA): TGTGCCAGCAGCTCAGACAGAGGATCGGCTGGCTACACCTTC. It translates to CASSSDRGSAGYTF.

The V gene is TRBV10-3, the J gene TRBJ2-5; TRBD1 matches at 9 bases. Trimming cost V 4 bases and J 2 bases; bases outside gene matches: 5. The length of the CDR3 is 15 residues. Germline loops: CDR1 ENHRY, CDR2 SYGVKD. The CDR3 nucleotides are TGTGCCATCAGTGCCCAGGACAGGGGACAAGAGACCCAGTACTTC. As protein: CAISAQDRGQETQYF.

The J gene is TRBJ1-1, the V gene TRBV19; D gene ambiguous. The CDR3 sequence is 13 residues long. V dropped 4 bases and J dropped 1 base, with 7 bases sitting between them. The germline V gene encodes CDR1 LNHDA and CDR2 SQIVND (reference sequence). The CDR3 DNA reads TGTGCCAGTAGTAGGACCGCGAACACTGAAGCTTTCTTT. Protein sequence: CASSRTANTEAFF.

The chain couples TRBV5-1 to TRBJ2-5; possibly TRBD2 for D (5 bases). The V end was cut by 1 base, the J end by 5 bases, with 15 bases between. Germline CDR1 is SGHRS and CDR2 is YFSETQ. CDR3 length equals 15 residues. CDR3 residues: CASSLLGPPGETQYF. CDR3 DNA sequence: TGCGCCAGCAGCTTGTTAGGGCCGCCGGGGGAGACCCAGTACTTC.

This chain joins TRBV5-6 and TRBJ1-4, with 7 positions matching TRBD1. Germline V CDR1 and CDR2: SGHDT, YYEEEE. The CDR3 totals 17 residues. J was trimmed by 0 bases and V by 0 bases; bases with no gene match: 5. The CDR3 bases are TGTGCCAGCAGCTTGGGACAGGGAACGGCAACTAATGAAAAACTGTTTTTT. Its protein product is CASSLGQGTATNEKLFF.

V is TRBV19 and J is TRBJ2-2, with D uncertain. Per the germline V gene, CDR1 is LNHDA and CDR2 is SQIVND (reference sequence). The CDR3 runs 13 residues. V was cut by 7 bases and J by 0 bases, with 6 bases left in between. This CDR3 is CASINTNTGELFF. In DNA form, the CDR3 reads TGTGCCAGTATTAATACGAACACCGGGGAGCTGTTTTTT.

This clone was observed a few times. The CDR3 here is CASSLRSANEKLFF. CDR3 coding DNA: TGTGCCAGCAGCTTAAGATCGGCTAATGAAAAACTGTTTTTT. This chain connects TRBV11-2 to TRBJ1-4, with D unclear. Per the germline V gene, CDR1 is SGHAT and CDR2 is FQNNGV. CDR3 size: 14 residues. The V gene lost 2 bases and the J gene lost 3 bases, with 7 bases spanning the gap.

The J gene is TRBJ1-1, the V gene TRBV5-4, with D unresolved. The CDR3 sequence is 13 residues long. Germline V gene sequence: CDR1 SGHNT, CDR2 YYREEE (reference sequence). V was trimmed by 4 bases and J by 1 base, leaving 8 bases between them. This chain's CDR3 is CASSPDGNTEAFF. CDR3 nucleotides: TGTGCCAGCAGCCCCGACGGGAACACTGAAGCTTTCTTT.

This chain connects TRBV7-2 to TRBJ1-2; D gene ambiguous. V lost 7 bases and J 7 bases, leaving 22 bases between the germline ends. The germline V gene has CDR1 SGHTA and CDR2 FQGNSA. The CDR3 covers 15 residues. The CDR3 loop is CASTGAGRVLSGYTF. The CDR3 DNA is TGTGCCAGCACCGGTGCAGGACGGGTATTGAGTGGCTACACCTTC.

This rearrangement joins TRBV7-3 to TRBJ2-1; D perhaps matches TRBD1 (6 bases). Between the trimmed V and J ends, which lost 3 bases and 5 bases, there was a span of 23 bases. The CDR3 runs to 18 residues. Germline CDR1 and CDR2: SGHTA and FQGTGA. The CDR3 coding sequence is TGTGCCAGCAGCTTCCGAGGGGGTGCGGGCGTTGTCGACAATGAGCAGTTCTTC. Translated, it gives CASSFRGGAGVVDNEQFF. The full variable domain, completed using reference TRBV7-3 and TRBJ2-1, is GAGVSQTPSNKVTEKGKYVELRCDPISGHTALYWYRQSLGQGPEFLIYFQGTGAADDSGLPNDRFFAVRPEGSVSTLKIQRTERGDSAVYLCASSFRGGAGVVDNEQFFGPGTRLTVL.

This clone was recorded only once. The genes are TRBV13 and TRBJ1-2; 9 bases line up with TRBD1. Germline CDR1 and CDR2: PRHDT and FYEKMQ (reference sequence). The CDR3 extends over 13 amino acids. With 4 bases clipped from V and 6 bases from J, the junction kept 3 bases outside the gene matches. The CDR3 DNA reads TGTGCCAGCAGCTCGGGACAGGGACATGGCTACACCTTC. The encoded protein is CASSSGQGHGYTF. Full variable domain (outside the CDR3, taken from reference TRBV13 and TRBJ1-2): AAGVIQSPRHLIKEKRETATLKCYPIPRHDTVYWYQQGPGQDPQFLISFYEKMQSDKGSIPDRFSAQQFSDYHSELNMSSLELGDSALYFCASSSGQGHGYTFGSGTRLTVV.

This clone ranks as large. The chain is built from TRBV18 and TRBJ2-7, with D perhaps TRBD1 (5 bases). V was pared by 3 bases and J by 2 bases, with 11 bases between. Germline V gene data show CDR1 as KGHSH and CDR2 as LQKENI. CDR3 length: 14 residues. Here the CDR3 reads CASSPPDTPYEQYF. The CDR3 nucleotides read TGTGCCAGCTCACCCCCGGACACCCCCTACGAGCAGTACTTC.

This clone was seen a few times. The chain combines TRBV21-1 with TRBJ1-1. TRBV21-1 is marked as a pseudogene. The CDR3 has 17 amino acids. DNA for the CDR3: TGTACATATTCAGGGGGTAGCGGGGGGTTTATGAACACTGAAGCTTTCTTT. This translates into CTYSGGSGGFMNTEAFF.

The chain uses TRBV7-8 and TRBJ2-7, with TRBD1 identical over 9 bases. Germline loops: CDR1 SGHVS, CDR2 FQNEAQ. Trimming cost V 6 bases and J 6 bases; bases outside gene matches: 12. The CDR3 totals 15 residues. This CDR3 is CASRKSRDRVGEQYF. The CDR3 nucleotides read TGTGCCAGCAGAAAGTCCCGGGACAGGGTGGGCGAGCAGTACTTC.

The rearrangement links TRBV30 to TRBJ1-3, with TRBD1 as a possible D gene (5 bases). Trimming took off 5 bases at V and 2 bases at J, with 10 bases between the two ends. The V gene's germline CDR1 is GTSNPN and CDR2 SVGIG (reference sequence). The CDR3 has 13 amino acids. The CDR3 sequence is CAWGTVTGNTIYF. The CDR3 region has the DNA TGTGCCTGGGGGACGGTTACTGGAAACACCATATATTTT.

This sequence joins TRBV9 and TRBJ2-3; 12 bases map to TRBD2. The CDR3 loop spans 16 amino acids. J lost 1 base, V lost 4 bases, and 4 bases had no gene match. Germline lookup yields CDR1 SGDLS and CDR2 YYNGEE. CDR3 residues: CASSPWTSGGTDTQYF. In nucleotides, the CDR3 is TGTGCCAGCAGCCCTTGGACTAGCGGGGGCACAGATACGCAGTATTTT. Full variable domain (remainder filled in from reference TRBV9 and TRBJ2-3): DSGVTQTPKHLITATGQRVTLRCSPRSGDLSVYWYQQSLDQGLQFLIQYYNGEERAKGNILERFSAQQFPDLHSELNLSSLELGDSALYFCASSPWTSGGTDTQYFGPGTRLTVL.

The rearrangement links TRBV30 to TRBJ1-4, with TRBD1 as a possible D gene (5 bases). There are 13 residues in the CDR3. The V gene lost 0 bases and the J gene lost 8 bases, with 10 bases spanning the gap. CDR1 is GTSNPN and CDR2 is SVGIG in the germline V gene (reference sequence). This CDR3 reads CAWSVGTGEKLFF. For the CDR3, the DNA is TGTGCCTGGAGTGTAGGGACTGGGGAAAAACTGTTTTTT.